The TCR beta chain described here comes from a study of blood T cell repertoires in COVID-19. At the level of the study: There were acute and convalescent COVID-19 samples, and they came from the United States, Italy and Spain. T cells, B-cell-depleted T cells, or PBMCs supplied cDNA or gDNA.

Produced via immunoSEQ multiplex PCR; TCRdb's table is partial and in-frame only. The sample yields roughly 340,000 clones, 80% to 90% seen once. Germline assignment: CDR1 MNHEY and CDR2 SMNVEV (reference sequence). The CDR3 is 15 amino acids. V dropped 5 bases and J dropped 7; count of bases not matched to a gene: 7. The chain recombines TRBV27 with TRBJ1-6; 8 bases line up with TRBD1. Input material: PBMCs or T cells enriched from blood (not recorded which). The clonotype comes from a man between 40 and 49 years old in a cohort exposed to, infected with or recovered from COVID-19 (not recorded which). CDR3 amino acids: CASSQLGQGNSPLHF. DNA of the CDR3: TGTGCCAGCAGTCAACTAGGACAGGGAAATTCACCCCTCCACTTT.